These T cell receptor beta chains were read from a single sample in a study of T cells in localized non-small cell lung cancer. The protocol was immunoSEQ multiplex PCR, while the TCRdb copy is restricted to in-frame clones and leaves out a portion. The table records tens of thousands of clones, roughly four fifths of them present only once. The sample consisted of peripheral blood, taken before any cancer treatment. Receptor source: an older female donor with stage II squamous cell lung carcinoma. Each CDR3 is given with its conserved first and last residue. D genes are given only for firm matches. Some rows mark clone size as missing; the rest say once, few, many or name a class of expanded clone.

D gene,J gene,clone size,V gene,CDR3 DNA,CDR3 protein
TRBD2,TRBJ2-1,NA,TRBV2,TGTGCCAGCAGTGTCGGCCCTCAAGCGGGGGGGCCCGCCAATGAGCAGTTCTTC,CASSVGPQAGGPANEQFF
NA,TRBJ2-3,NA,TRBV7-9,TGTGCCAGCAGCTTAGCGACGCAGGCAGATACGCAGTATTTT,CASSLATQADTQYF
NA,TRBJ1-5,NA,TRBV6-5,TGTGCCAGCAGTTTGTTGGGTCGCAATCAGCCCCAGCATTTT,CASSLLGRNQPQHF
NA,TRBJ1-1,NA,TRBV6-1,TGTGCCGTCAGGGGATTCACTGAAGCTTTCTTT,CAVRGFTEAFF
NA,TRBJ2-7,NA,TRBV23-1,TGCGCCAGCCAGGACAGGTCGGGGGAGGGGGAGCAGTACTTC,CASQDRSGEGEQYF
NA,TRBJ2-5,NA,TRBV12-5,TGTGCTAGTGGCCCGGGGTTGGGGTCAGGAAGGACTAGAGGGGGTCAGGAGACCCAGTACTTC,CASGPGLGSGRTRGGQETQYF
NA,TRBJ2-4,NA,TRBV7-3,TGTGCCAGCAGCTTAAATCCGGGATCGGGCATTCAGTACTTC,CASSLNPGSGIQYF
TRBD2,TRBJ2-1,medium-sized,TRBV5-1,TGCGCCAGCAGCCCCGAGCGGGGGGGCGCCGCTGGCGATGAGCAGTTCTTC,CASSPERGGAAGDEQFF
NA,TRBJ2-7,few,TRBV6-6,TGTGCCAGCAGTTATATCAGGGAGAAGGGCGAGCAGTACTTC,CASSYIREKGEQYF
TRBD1,TRBJ1-1,NA,TRBV25-1,TGTGCCAGCAGGGAGGACAGGGGAATGAACACTGAAGCTTTCTTT,CASREDRGMNTEAFF
NA,TRBJ1-1,NA,TRBV6-1,TGTGCCAGCAGTTTAATAACGTTGAACACTGAAGCTTTCTTT,CASSLITLNTEAFF
NA,TRBJ2-2,many,TRBV18,TGTGCCAGCTCACCGAGCGGAGGCGGGGAGCTGTTTTTT,CASSPSGGGELFF
TRBD2,TRBJ2-7,NA,TRBV7-3,TGTGCCAGCAGCTTAGGACCAGCGGGGGGGCCCCACGAGCAGTACTTC,CASSLGPAGGPHEQYF
NA,TRBJ1-1,few,TRBV4-1,TGCGCCAGCAGCCAAGAGTTACCTAACACTGAAGCTTTCTTT,CASSQELPNTEAFF
NA,TRBJ2-2,NA,TRBV9,TGTGCCAGCAGCGTAGAACAGCTGAACACCGGGGAGCTGTTTTTT,CASSVEQLNTGELFF
NA,TRBJ1-2,NA,TRBV6-4,TGTGCCAGCAGGGACCTGAGAGGCTACACCTTC,CASRDLRGYTF
TRBD1,TRBJ2-5,NA,TRBV7-7,TGTGCCAGCAGCGGTGACAGGGAACGAGAGACCCAGTACTTC,CASSGDRERETQYF
TRBD2,TRBJ2-5,few,TRBV5-4,TGTGCCAGCTCTTGGACTAGCGGGGGACAAGAGACCCAGTACTTC,CASSWTSGGQETQYF
NA,TRBJ1-6,once,TRBV5-6,TGTGCCAGCAGCTTGGGGTCTATAAGGGATTCACCCCTCCACTTT,CASSLGSIRDSPLHF
NA,TRBJ1-4,NA,TRBV27,TGTGCCAGCAGGGGCCTGGGGGGGGGTGGGGAAAAACTGTTTTTT,CASRGLGGGGEKLFF
NA,TRBJ1-6,NA,TRBV6-1,TGTGCCAGCAGTGAACTGGGGGCTTCACCCCTCCACTTT,CASSELGASPLHF
NA,TRBJ1-3,once,TRBV5-6,TGTGCCAGCAGCCCCCGGAGAGGGAGCTCTGGAAACACCATATATTTT,CASSPRRGSSGNTIYF
NA,TRBJ1-1,NA,TRBV5-6,TGTGCCAGCAGTCGAGTATATAGGAACACTGAAGCTTTCTTT,CASSRVYRNTEAFF
TRBD1,TRBJ2-3,NA,TRBV7-9,TGTGCCAGCAGCTTAGGCCTGGACAGGGGTCCCACAGATACGCAGTATTTT,CASSLGLDRGPTDTQYF
NA,TRBJ1-1,NA,TRBV30,TGTGCCTGGAGTGTACGTGGGAACACTGAAGCTTTCTTT,CAWSVRGNTEAFF
NA,TRBJ1-1,NA,TRBV18,TGTGCCAGCTCATCCCAGCCCCAGGGTGCCAACACTGAAGCTTTCTTT,CASSSQPQGANTEAFF
TRBD1,TRBJ1-1,few,TRBV28,TGTGCCAGCAGTTTAGCCCTTAGGGGGCGGACTGAAGCTTTCTTT,CASSLALRGRTEAFF
NA,TRBJ1-1,NA,TRBV5-1,TGCGCCAGCAGCCCCGCGGGGAACACTGAAGCTTTCTTT,CASSPAGNTEAFF
NA,TRBJ1-6,NA,TRBV9,TGTGCCAGCAGCGTAGAACGCGGCAGGGATTGCCAATTGGGGAATTCACCCCTCCACTTT,CASSVERGRDCQLGNSPLHF